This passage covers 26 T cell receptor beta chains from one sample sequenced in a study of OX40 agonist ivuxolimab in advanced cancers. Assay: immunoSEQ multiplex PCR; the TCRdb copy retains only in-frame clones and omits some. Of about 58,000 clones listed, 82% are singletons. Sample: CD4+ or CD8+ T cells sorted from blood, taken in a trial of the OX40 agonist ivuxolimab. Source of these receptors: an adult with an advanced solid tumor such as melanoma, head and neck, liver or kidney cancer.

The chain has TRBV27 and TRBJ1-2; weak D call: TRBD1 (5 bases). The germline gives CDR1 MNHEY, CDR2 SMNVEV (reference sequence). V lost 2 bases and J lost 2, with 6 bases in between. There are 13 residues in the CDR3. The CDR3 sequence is CASSLRGNYGYTF. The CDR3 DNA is TGTGCCAGCAGTTTAAGGGGAAACTATGGCTACACCTTC.

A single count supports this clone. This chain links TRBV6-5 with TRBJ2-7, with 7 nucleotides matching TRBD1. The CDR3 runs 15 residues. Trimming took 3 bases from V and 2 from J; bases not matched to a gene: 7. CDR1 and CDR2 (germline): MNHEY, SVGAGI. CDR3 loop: CASSYGGQTTYEQYF. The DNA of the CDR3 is TGTGCCAGCAGTTATGGGGGACAGACAACCTACGAGCAGTACTTC.

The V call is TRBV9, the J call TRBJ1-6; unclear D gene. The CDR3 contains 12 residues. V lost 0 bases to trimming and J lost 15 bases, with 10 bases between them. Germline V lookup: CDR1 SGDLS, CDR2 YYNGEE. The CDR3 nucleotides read TGTGCCAGCAGCGTAGGCGGAGGAATCCTCCACTTT. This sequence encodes CASSVGGGILHF.

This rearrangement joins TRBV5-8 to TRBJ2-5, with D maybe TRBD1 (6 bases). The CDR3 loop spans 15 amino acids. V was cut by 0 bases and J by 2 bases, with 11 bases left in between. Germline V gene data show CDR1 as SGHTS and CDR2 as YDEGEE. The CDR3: CASSLAGQRQETQYF. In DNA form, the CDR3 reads TGTGCCAGCAGCTTGGCTGGACAGCGACAAGAGACCCAGTACTTC.

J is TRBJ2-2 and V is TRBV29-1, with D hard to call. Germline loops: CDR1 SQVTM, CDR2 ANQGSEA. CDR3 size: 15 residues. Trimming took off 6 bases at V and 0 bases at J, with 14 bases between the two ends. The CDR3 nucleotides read TGCAGCGTAGGCCAAGGTGTCGCGAACACCGGGGAGCTGTTTTTT. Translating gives CSVGQGVANTGELFF.

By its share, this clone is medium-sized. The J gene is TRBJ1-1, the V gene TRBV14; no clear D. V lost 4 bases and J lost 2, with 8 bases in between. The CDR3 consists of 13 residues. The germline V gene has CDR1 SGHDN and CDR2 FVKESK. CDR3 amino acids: CASSRQLNTEAFF. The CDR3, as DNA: TGTGCCAGCAGCCGACAACTTAACACTGAAGCTTTCTTT.

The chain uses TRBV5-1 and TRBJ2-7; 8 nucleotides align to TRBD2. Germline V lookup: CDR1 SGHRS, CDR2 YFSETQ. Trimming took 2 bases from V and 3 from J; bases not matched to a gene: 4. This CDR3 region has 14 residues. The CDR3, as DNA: TGCGCCAGCAGCTTTAGCGGGGCGATCTACGAGCAGTACTTC. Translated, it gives CASSFSGAIYEQYF.

CDR3 residues: CSVSPGSSYNEQFF. CDR3 DNA sequence: TGCAGCGTTAGTCCGGGGAGCTCCTACAATGAGCAGTTCTTC. The gene calls are TRBV29-1 and TRBJ2-1, with D possibly being TRBD2 (5 bases). CDR3 length: 14 amino acids. The germline V gene encodes CDR1 SQVTM and CDR2 ANQGSEA. V was pared by 5 bases and J by 0 bases, with 11 bases between.

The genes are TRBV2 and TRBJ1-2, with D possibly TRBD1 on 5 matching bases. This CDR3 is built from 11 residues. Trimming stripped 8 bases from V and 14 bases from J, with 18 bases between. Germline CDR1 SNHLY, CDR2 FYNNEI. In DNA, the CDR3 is TGTGCCAGCTTGGGGGTTCCCGAGTGGACCTTC. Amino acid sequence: CASLGVPEWTF.

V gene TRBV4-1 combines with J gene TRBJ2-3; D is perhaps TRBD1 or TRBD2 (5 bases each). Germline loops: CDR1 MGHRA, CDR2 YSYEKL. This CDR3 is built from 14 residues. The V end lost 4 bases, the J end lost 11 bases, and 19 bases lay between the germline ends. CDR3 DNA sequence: TGCGCCAGCAGCCGGGACCGTACCGTACGGGAGCAGTATTTT. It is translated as CASSRDRTVREQYF.

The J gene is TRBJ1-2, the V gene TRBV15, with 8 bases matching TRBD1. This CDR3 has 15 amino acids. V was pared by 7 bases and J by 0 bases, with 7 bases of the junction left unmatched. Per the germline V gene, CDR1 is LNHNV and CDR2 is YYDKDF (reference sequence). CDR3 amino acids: CATNSQGDPNYGYTF. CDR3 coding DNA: TGTGCCACCAATTCACAGGGGGACCCTAACTATGGCTACACCTTC.

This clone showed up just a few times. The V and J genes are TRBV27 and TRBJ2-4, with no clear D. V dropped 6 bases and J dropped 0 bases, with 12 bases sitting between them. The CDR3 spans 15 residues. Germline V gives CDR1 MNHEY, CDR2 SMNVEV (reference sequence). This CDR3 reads CASRPRWVAKNIQYF. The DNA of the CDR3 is TGTGCCAGCAGACCCCGTTGGGTAGCCAAAAACATTCAGTACTTC.

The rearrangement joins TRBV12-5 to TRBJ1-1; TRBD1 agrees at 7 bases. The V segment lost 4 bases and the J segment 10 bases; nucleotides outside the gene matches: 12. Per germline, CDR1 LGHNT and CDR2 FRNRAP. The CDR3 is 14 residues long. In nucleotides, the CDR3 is TGTGCTAGTGGTTCCGGACAGCCGGGACAGTCAGCTTTCTTT. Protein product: CASGSGQPGQSAFF.

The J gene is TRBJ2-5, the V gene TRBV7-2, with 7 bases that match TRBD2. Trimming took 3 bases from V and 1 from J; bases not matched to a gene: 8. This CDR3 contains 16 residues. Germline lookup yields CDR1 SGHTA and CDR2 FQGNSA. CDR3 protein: CASSFRAGASQETQYF. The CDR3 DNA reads TGTGCCAGCAGCTTTAGGGCGGGAGCATCCCAAGAGACCCAGTACTTC.

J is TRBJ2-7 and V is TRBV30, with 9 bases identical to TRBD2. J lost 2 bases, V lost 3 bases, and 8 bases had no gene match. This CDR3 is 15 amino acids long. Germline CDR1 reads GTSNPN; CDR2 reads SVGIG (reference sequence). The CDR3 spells CAWSEGSGGTYEQYF. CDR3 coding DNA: TGTGCCTGGAGCGAAGGCAGCGGGGGGACCTACGAGCAGTACTTC. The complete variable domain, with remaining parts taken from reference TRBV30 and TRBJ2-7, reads SQTIHQWPATLVQPVGSPLSLECTVEGTSNPNLYWYRQAAGRGLQLLFYSVGIGQISSEVPQNLSASRPQDRQFILSSKKLLLSDSGFYLCAWSEGSGGTYEQYFGPGTRLTVT.

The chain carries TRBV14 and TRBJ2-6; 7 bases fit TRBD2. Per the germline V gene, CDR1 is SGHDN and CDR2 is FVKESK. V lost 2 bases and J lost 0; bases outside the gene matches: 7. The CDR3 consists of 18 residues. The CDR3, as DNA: TGTGCCAGCAGCCAATGGGCTAGCGGACCCTCTGGGGCCAACGTCCTGACTTTC. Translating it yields CASSQWASGPSGANVLTF. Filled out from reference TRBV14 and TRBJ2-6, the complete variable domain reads EAGVTQFPSHSVIEKGQTVTLRCDPISGHDNLYWYRRVMGKEIKFLLHFVKESKQDESGMPNNRFLAERTGGTYSTLKVQPAELEDSGVYFCASSQWASGPSGANVLTFGAGSRLTVL.

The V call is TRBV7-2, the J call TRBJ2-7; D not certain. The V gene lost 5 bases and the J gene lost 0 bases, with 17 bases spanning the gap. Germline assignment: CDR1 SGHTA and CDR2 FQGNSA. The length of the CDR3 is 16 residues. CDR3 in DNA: TGTGCCAGCAGCCCCCATCGGACGGGTAGCTCCTACGAGCAGTACTTC. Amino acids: CASSPHRTGSSYEQYF.

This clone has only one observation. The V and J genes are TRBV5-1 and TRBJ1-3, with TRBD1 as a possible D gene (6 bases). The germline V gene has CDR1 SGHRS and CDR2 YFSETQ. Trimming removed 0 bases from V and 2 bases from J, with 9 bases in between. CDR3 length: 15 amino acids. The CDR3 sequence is CASSLARGTGNTIYF. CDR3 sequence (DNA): TGCGCCAGCAGCTTGGCTAGGGGGACTGGAAACACCATATATTTT.

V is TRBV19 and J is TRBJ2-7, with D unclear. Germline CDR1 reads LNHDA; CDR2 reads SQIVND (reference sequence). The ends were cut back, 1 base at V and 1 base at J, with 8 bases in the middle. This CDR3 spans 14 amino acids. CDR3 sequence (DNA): TGTGCCAGTAGTATAGTGTCGGCTTCCTACGAGCAGTACTTC. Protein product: CASSIVSASYEQYF.

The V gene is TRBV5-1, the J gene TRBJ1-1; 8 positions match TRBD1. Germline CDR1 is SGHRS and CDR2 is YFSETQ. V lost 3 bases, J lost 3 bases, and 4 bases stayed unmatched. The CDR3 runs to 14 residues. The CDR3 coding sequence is TGCGCCAGCAGCTCGGGACAGGTGGACACTGAAGCTTTCTTT. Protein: CASSSGQVDTEAFF.

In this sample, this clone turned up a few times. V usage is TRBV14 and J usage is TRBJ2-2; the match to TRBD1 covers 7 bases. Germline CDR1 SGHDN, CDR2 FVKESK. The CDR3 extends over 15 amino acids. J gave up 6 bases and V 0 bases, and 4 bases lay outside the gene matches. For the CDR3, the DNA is TGTGCCAGCAGCCAAGATGACAGGGTAGCCGGGGAGCTGTTTTTT. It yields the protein CASSQDDRVAGELFF.

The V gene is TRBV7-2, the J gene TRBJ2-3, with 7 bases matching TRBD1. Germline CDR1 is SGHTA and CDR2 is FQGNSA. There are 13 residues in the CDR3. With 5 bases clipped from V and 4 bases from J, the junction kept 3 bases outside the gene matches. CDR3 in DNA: TGTGCCAGCAGCCTCGGGACAGCAGATACGCAGTATTTT. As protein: CASSLGTADTQYF.

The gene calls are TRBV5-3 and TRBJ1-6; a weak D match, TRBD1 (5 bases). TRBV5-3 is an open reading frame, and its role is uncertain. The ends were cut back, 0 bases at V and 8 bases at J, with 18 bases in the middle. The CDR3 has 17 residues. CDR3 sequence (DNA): TGTGCCAGAAGCTTGGGCACCGATGGGGGAACGGATTCACCCCTCCACTTT. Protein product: CARSLGTDGGTDSPLHF.

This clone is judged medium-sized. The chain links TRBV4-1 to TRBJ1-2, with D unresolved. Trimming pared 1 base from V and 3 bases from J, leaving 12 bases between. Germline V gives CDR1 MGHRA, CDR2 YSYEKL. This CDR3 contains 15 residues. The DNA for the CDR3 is TGCGCCAGCAGCCAAGCTGGAGGACGGGACTATGGCTACACCTTC. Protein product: CASSQAGGRDYGYTF.

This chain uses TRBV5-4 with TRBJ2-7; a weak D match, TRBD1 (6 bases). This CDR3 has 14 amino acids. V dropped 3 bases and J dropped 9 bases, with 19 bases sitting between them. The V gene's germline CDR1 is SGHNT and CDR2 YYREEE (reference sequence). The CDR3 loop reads CASSSAQGGSGQYF. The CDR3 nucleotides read TGTGCCAGCAGCTCTGCACAGGGTGGGTCGGGGCAGTACTTC.

CDR3 nucleotide sequence: TGTGCCAGCAGCCAGGCGGGGGGCAGTAACAATCAGCCCCAGCATTTT. Its protein is CASSQAGGSNNQPQHF. The chain links TRBV7-2 to TRBJ1-5, with D maybe TRBD1 (6 bases). Trimming stripped 5 bases from V and 3 bases from J, with 17 bases between. The germline V gene encodes CDR1 SGHTA and CDR2 FQGNSA. The CDR3 has 16 residues.